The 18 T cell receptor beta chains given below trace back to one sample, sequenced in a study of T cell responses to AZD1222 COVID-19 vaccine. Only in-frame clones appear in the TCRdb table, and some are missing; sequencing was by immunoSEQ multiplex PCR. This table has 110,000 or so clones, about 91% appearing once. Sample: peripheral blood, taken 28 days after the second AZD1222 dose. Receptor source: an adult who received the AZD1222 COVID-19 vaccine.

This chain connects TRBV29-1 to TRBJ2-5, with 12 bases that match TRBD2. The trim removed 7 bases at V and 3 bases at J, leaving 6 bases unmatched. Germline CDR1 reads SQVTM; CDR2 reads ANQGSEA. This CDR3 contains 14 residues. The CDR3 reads CSAKLAGGKETQYF. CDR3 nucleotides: TGCAGCGCAAAACTAGCGGGGGGAAAAGAGACCCAGTACTTC.

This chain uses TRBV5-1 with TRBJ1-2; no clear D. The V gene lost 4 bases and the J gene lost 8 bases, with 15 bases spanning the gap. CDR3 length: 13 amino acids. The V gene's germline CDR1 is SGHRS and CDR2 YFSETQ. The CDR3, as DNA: TGCGCCAGCAGCCAGGACCTGGGCCAAGGCTACACCTTC. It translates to CASSQDLGQGYTF.

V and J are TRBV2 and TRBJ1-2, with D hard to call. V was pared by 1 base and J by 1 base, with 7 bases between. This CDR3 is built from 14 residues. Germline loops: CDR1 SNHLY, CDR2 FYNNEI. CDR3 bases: TGTGCCAGCAGTGAAGGGTCGATTAACTATGGCTACACCTTC. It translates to CASSEGSINYGYTF. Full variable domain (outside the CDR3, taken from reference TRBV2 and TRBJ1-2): EPEVTQTPSHQVTQMGQEVILRCVPISNHLYFYWYRQILGQKVEFLVSFYNNEISEKSEIFDDQFSVERPDGSNFTLKIRSTKLEDSAMYFCASSEGSINYGYTFGSGTRLTVV.

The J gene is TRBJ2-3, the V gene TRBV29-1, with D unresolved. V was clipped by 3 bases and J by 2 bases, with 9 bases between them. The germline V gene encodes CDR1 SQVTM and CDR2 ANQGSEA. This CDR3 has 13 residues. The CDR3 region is CSVDEGHTDTQYF. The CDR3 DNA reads TGCAGCGTTGATGAAGGGCACACAGATACGCAGTATTTT.

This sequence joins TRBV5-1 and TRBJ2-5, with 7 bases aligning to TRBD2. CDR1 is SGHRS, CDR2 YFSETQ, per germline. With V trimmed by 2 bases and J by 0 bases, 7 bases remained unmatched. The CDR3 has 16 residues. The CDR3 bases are TGCGCCAGCAGCTTTGGGCCAGCGGGGTACCAAGAGACCCAGTACTTC. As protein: CASSFGPAGYQETQYF.

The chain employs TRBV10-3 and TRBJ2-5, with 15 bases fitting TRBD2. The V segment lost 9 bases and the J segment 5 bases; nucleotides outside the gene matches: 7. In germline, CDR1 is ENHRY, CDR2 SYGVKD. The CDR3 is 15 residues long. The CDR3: CAIRTSGGAGETQYF. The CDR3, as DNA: TGTGCCATTAGGACTAGCGGGGGGGCCGGGGAGACCCAGTACTTC.

The CDR3 DNA follows: TGTGCCAGCTCTACAGGGAACACCGGGGAGCTGTTTTTT. This gives the protein CASSTGNTGELFF. The V call is TRBV2, the J call TRBJ2-2, with D maybe TRBD1 (5 bases). V was pared by 8 bases and J by 1 base, with 8 bases between. The CDR3 is made up of 13 amino acids. The germline gives CDR1 SNHLY, CDR2 FYNNEI.

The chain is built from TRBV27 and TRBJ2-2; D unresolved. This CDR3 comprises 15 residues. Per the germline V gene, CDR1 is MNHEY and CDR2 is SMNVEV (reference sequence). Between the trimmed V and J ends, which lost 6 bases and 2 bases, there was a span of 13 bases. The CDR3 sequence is CASSQTSQNTGELFF. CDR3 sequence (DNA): TGTGCCAGCAGCCAGACATCTCAAAACACCGGGGAGCTGTTTTTT.

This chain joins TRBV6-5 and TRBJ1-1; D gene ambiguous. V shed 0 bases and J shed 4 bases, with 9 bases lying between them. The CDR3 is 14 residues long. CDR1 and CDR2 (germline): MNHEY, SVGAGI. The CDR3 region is CASSYSRPGTEAFF. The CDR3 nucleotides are TGTGCCAGCAGTTACTCGAGGCCAGGCACTGAAGCTTTCTTT.

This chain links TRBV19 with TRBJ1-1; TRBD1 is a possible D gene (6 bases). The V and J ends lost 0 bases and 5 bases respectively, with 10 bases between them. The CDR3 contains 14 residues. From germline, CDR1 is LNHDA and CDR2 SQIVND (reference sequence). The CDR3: CASSIDPRGTEAFF. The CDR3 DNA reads TGTGCCAGTAGTATAGATCCTAGGGGGACTGAAGCTTTCTTT.

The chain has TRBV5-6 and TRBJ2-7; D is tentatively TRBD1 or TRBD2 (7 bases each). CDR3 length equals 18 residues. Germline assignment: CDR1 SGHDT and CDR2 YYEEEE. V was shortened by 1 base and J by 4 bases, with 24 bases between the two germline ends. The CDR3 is CASSLSGGSRQGSYEQYF. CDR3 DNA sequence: TGTGCCAGCAGCTTGTCGGGGGGCTCACGACAGGGCAGTTACGAGCAGTACTTC.

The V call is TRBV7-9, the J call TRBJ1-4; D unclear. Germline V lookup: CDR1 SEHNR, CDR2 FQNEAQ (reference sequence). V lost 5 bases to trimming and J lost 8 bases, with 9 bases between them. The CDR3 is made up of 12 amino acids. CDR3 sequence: CASSLLQEKLFF. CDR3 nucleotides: TGTGCCAGCAGCCTCCTACAGGAAAAACTGTTTTTT.

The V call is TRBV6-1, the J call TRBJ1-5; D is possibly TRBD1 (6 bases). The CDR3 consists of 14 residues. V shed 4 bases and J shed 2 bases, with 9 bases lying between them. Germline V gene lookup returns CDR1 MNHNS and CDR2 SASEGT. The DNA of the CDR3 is TGTGCCAGCAGTGGGGGGGGCGGCAATCAGCCCCAGCATTTT. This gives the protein CASSGGGGNQPQHF.

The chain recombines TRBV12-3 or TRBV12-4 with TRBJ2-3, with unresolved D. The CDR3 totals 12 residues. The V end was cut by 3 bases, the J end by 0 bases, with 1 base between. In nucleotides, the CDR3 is TGTGCCAGCAGTTTTAGCACAGATACGCAGTATTTT. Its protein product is CASSFSTDTQYF.

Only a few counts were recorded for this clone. The CDR3: CATTTGDQPQHF. CDR3 nucleotide sequence: TGTGCCACCACGACAGGGGATCAGCCCCAGCATTTT. The chain carries TRBV10-3 and TRBJ1-5, with 8 bases fitting TRBD1. Germline CDR1 is ENHRY and CDR2 is SYGVKD. The CDR3 is 12 amino acids. The junction had 4 bases not matched to a gene; V was cut back by 10 bases and J by 5 bases.

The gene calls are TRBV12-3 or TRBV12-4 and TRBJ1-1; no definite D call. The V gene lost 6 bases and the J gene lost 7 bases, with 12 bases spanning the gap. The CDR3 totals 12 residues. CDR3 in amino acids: CASSLARREAFF. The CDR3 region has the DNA TGTGCCAGCAGCCTGGCCAGACGTGAAGCTTTCTTT.

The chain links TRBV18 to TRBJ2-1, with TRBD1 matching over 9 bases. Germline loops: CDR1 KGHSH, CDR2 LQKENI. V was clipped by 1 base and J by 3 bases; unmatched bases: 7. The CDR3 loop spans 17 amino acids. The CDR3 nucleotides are TGTGCCAGCTCACCACGGTCCTCGGGACAGGGCTACAATGAGCAGTTCTTC. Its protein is CASSPRSSGQGYNEQFF.

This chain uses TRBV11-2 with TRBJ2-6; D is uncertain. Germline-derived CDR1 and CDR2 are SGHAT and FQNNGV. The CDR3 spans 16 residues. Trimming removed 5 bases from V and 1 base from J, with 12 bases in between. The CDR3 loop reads CASSPLRASGANVLTF. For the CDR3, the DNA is TGTGCCAGCAGCCCCCTAAGGGCGTCTGGGGCCAACGTCCTGACTTTC.